These 15 T cell receptor beta chains were sequenced from one sample in a study of molecular identifiers for immune sequencing clone quantification. TCRdb re-called the PCR reads with MiXCR, one entry per CDR3 protein. The sample has 50,000 to 70,000 distinct CDR3 sequences, about a fifth seen once; the top ten hold about 1.4%. Sample: naive CD8+ T cells from blood, with Jurkat cell RNA spiked in. As to subset: FACS-sorted CD8+CD4-CCR7+CD45RA+ naive T cells. These TCRs come from a human donor in good health. Some libraries in this study had Jurkat cell RNA spiked in.

Ten or more counts support this clonotype. This chain links TRBV25-1 with TRBJ2-7; perhaps TRBD1 as D (6 bases). V lost 8 bases and J 7 bases, leaving 27 bases between the germline ends. In germline, CDR1 is MGHDK, CDR2 SYGVNS. This CDR3 spans 16 amino acids. CDR3 coding DNA: TGTGCCAGCGGGGGAAACCGGGGAAACAGGGCTCGGGAGCAGTACTTC. Protein: CASGGNRGNRAREQYF.

This clonotype has a count of ten or more. This chain links TRBV29-1 with TRBJ2-7, with TRBD2 identical over 8 bases. V lost 6 bases and J lost 3; bases outside the gene matches: 13. Looked up from germline, CDR1 is SQVTM and CDR2 is ANQGSEA. This CDR3 comprises 15 residues. As DNA, the CDR3 is TGCAGCGTAGAACTAGCGGCGAAACCCTACTACGAGCAGTACTTC. It translates to CSVELAAKPYYEQYF.

Ten or more counts support this clonotype. The rearrangement links TRBV28 to TRBJ2-3; TRBD2 matches 14 bases. The V and J ends lost 4 bases and 1 base, in that order; junction bases with no gene match: 13. The CDR3 has 20 residues. Germline V lookup: CDR1 MDHEN, CDR2 SYDVKM. For the CDR3, the DNA is TGTGCCAGCAGTTGTTGGGACTTAGGACTAGCGGGAGGTCGCACAGATACGCAGTATTTT. Amino acids: CASSCWDLGLAGGRTDTQYF.

V is TRBV19 and J is TRBJ1-2; weak D call: TRBD1 (5 bases). This CDR3 is built from 15 residues. Per germline, CDR1 LNHDA and CDR2 SQIVND (reference sequence). V lost 5 bases to trimming and J lost 4 bases, with 17 bases between them. In nucleotides, the CDR3 is TGTGCCAGTAGTCCTGCGGACAACAACCTCTATGGCTACACCTTC. Its protein product is CASSPADNNLYGYTF.

This clonotype was seen a handful of times. V gene TRBV6-5 combines with J gene TRBJ2-7, with 7 bases fitting TRBD1. CDR1 is MNHEY, CDR2 SVGAGI, per germline. J gave up 5 bases and V 4 bases, and 8 bases lay outside the gene matches. The CDR3 extends over 14 amino acids. The CDR3 nucleotides read TGTGCCAGCAGTTCAACCTCAACAGGGGACGAGCAGTACTTC. This gives the protein CASSSTSTGDEQYF.

Many counts were recorded for this clonotype. The rearrangement joins TRBV2 to TRBJ2-1; TRBD2 matches at 7 bases. The CDR3 is 15 residues long. Germline trimming cut 10 bases from V and 0 bases from J; bases unmatched to any gene: 9. Per the germline V gene, CDR1 is SNHLY and CDR2 is FYNNEI. In DNA, the CDR3 is TGTGCCACCAAGAGCGGGATTGTCTCCTACAATGAGCAGTTCTTC. Its translation: CATKSGIVSYNEQFF.

This clonotype showed up many times. The chain combines TRBV6-6 with TRBJ2-7, with D unclear. Germline CDR1 reads MNHNY; CDR2 reads SVGAGI (reference sequence). The length of the CDR3 is 12 residues. Trimming left V 2 bases short and J 2 bases short, with 4 bases between. For the CDR3, the DNA is TGTGCCAGCAGTTACGGCCCCTACGAGCAGTACTTC. The encoded protein is CASSYGPYEQYF.

This clonotype came up a few times. The V call is TRBV10-3, the J call TRBJ2-1, with D maybe TRBD1 (5 bases). In germline, CDR1 is ENHRY, CDR2 SYGVKD. This CDR3 has 15 amino acids. The V and J ends lost 2 bases and 0 bases respectively, with 8 bases between them. The CDR3 nucleotides read TGTGCCATCAGTGAGGGGGCCGGCTCCTACAATGAGCAGTTCTTC. As protein: CAISEGAGSYNEQFF.

This clonotype showed up just a few times. The chain recombines TRBV3-1 with TRBJ1-2, with 10 bases matching TRBD1. The J segment lost 0 bases and the V segment lost 3 bases, leaving 10 bases of the junction unmatched. This CDR3 has 18 amino acids. The germline gives CDR1 LGHDT, CDR2 YNNKEL (reference sequence). In DNA form, the CDR3 reads TGTGCCAGCAGCCAGATCGGACAGGGGGGCTCTTCTAACTATGGCTACACCTTC. Its translation: CASSQIGQGGSSNYGYTF.

Written as DNA, the CDR3 is TGTGCCAGCAGCCGAAAAGCGGGAAGCTCCTACGAGCAGTACTTC. Translating gives CASSRKAGSSYEQYF. The chain employs TRBV12-3 or TRBV12-4 and TRBJ2-7, with 7 bases aligning to TRBD2. V trimming: 6 bases; J trimming: 0 bases; junction bases outside the gene matches: 8. This CDR3 region has 15 residues.

The gene calls are TRBV29-1 and TRBJ1-2, with TRBD1 identical over 8 bases. The V gene end was trimmed by 4 bases and the J gene end by 4 bases; junction bases not matched to a gene: 11. Germline CDR1 reads SQVTM; CDR2 reads ANQGSEA. The CDR3 covers 15 residues. The CDR3 bases are TGCAGCGTTGTTAGCCTCAGGACAGGGACCTATGGCTACACCTTC. This gives the protein CSVVSLRTGTYGYTF. The full variable domain, completed using reference TRBV29-1 and TRBJ1-2, is SAVISQKPSRDICQRGTSLTIQCQVDSQVTMMFWYRQQPGQSLTLIATANQGSEATYESGFVIDKFPISRPNLTFSTLTVSNMSPEDSSIYLCSVVSLRTGTYGYTFGSGTRLTVV.

This clonotype came up many times. This chain uses TRBV20-1 with TRBJ2-7; 12 bases agree with TRBD2. The ends lost 3 bases at V and 3 bases at J; junction bases unmatched: 9. The CDR3 extends over 16 amino acids. CDR1 DFQATT and CDR2 SNEGSKA come from the germline V gene (reference sequence). The CDR3 loop reads CSASGSSGRVYYEQYF. DNA for the CDR3: TGCAGTGCTAGTGGTTCTAGCGGGAGGGTTTACTACGAGCAGTACTTC.

At least ten counts were recorded for this clonotype. The V and J genes are TRBV20-1 and TRBJ1-1, with a possible D match to TRBD1 (5 bases). The CDR3 sequence is 16 residues long. V lost 5 bases and J lost 4, with 23 bases in between. Germline V gene data show CDR1 as DFQATT and CDR2 as SNEGSKA (reference sequence). CDR3 sequence: CSAFSQGMELGTEAFF. The CDR3 coding sequence is TGCAGTGCTTTTAGCCAGGGAATGGAGTTGGGCACTGAAGCTTTCTTT.

Worth noting for this clonotype: A much larger clone lies one base from this, so it may be a read error. The chain links TRBV29-1 to TRBJ2-5, with 11 bases identical to TRBD2. Germline V gene sequence: CDR1 SQVTM, CDR2 ANQGSEA. V dropped 6 bases and J dropped 4; count of bases not matched to a gene: 10. The CDR3 runs 15 residues. CDR3 protein: CSVGLAGGPAETQYF. CDR3 in DNA: TGCAGCGTGGGGCTAGCGGGAGGTCCCGCAGAGACCCAGTACTTC.

This clonotype has a count of ten or more. The V call is TRBV5-1, the J call TRBJ2-7; D possibly corresponds to TRBD1 (6 bases). Germline V lookup: CDR1 SGHRS, CDR2 YFSETQ. The CDR3 length is 14 residues. V lost 1 base to trimming and J lost 3 bases, with 11 bases between them. The CDR3 region is CASSLRDINYEQYF. In nucleotides, the CDR3 is TGCGCCAGCAGCTTGCGGGACATCAACTACGAGCAGTACTTC.